The present TCR beta chain was sequenced within a study of control samples from healthy donors and cancer patients. Germline V gene lookup returns CDR1 SEHNR and CDR2 FQNEAQ (reference sequence). CDR3 length equals 16 residues. V was clipped by 3 bases and J by 3 bases, with 17 bases between them. Measured with immunoSEQ multiplex PCR; TCRdb has only the in-frame clones, and not every one. The sample has about 85,000 clones, about 88% seen once; the top ten hold roughly 7.2%. The rearrangement links TRBV7-9 to TRBJ2-5, with D uncertain. This TCR was sampled from a woman aged 60-75 years in good health. Sequenced input: blood. The CDR3: CASSLRLGYLKETQYF. The CDR3 DNA sequence: TGTGCCAGCAGCTTGAGACTTGGGTACCTTAAAGAGACCCAGTACTTC.